The 5 T cell receptor beta chains below all came from one sample that was sequenced in a study of cytomegalovirus exposure and HLA in healthy donors. PCR used 60 Vbeta primers and 13 Jbeta primers. Generated by immunoSEQ multiplex PCR, the TCRdb table keeps only in-frame clones and is missing some. The data contain around 120,000 clones, about two thirds of them singletons. What was sequenced was PBMCs. All receptors derive from a woman in her sixties in good health and CMV-seropositive.

V usage is TRBV19 and J usage is TRBJ1-1; 9 bases fit TRBD1. The CDR3 loop spans 15 amino acids. CDR1 LNHDA and CDR2 SQIVND come from the germline V gene (reference sequence). Germline trimming cut 5 bases from V and 5 bases from J; bases unmatched to any gene: 9. The CDR3 region is CASSQRDRVRTEAFF. The CDR3 nucleotides read TGTGCCAGTAGTCAACGGGACAGGGTACGAACTGAAGCTTTCTTT.

The chain is built from TRBV5-6 and TRBJ2-3; TRBD1 agrees at 8 bases. There are 14 residues in the CDR3. Germline V lookup: CDR1 SGHDT, CDR2 YYEEEE. After removal of 4 bases from V and 3 bases from J, the junction contained 4 bases not matched to a gene. The DNA of the CDR3 is TGTGCCAGCAGCGCACAGGGGGTAACAGATACGCAGTATTTT. As protein: CASSAQGVTDTQYF. The full variable domain, with the rest looked up from reference TRBV5-6 and TRBJ2-3, is DAGVTQSPTHLIKTRGQQVTLRCSPKSGHDTVSWYQQALGQGPQFIFQYYEEEERQRGNFPDRFSGHQFPNYSSELNVNALLLGDSALYLCASSAQGVTDTQYFGPGTRLTVL.

In DNA form, the CDR3 reads TGTGCCAGCAGCCCCGAGCGGGGGCGAGGAGAGACCCAGTACTTC. Translation gives CASSPERGRGETQYF. The chain links TRBV7-6 to TRBJ2-5, with 8 positions matching TRBD2. J lost 4 bases, V lost 5 bases, and 9 bases had no gene match. The CDR3 totals 15 residues. Germline V lookup: CDR1 SGHVS, CDR2 FNYEAQ.

The genes are TRBV18 and TRBJ2-5; 11 bases fit TRBD2. The CDR3 is 15 residues long. V was clipped by 5 bases and J by 4 bases; unmatched bases: 6. Germline V CDR1 and CDR2: KGHSH, LQKENI. As DNA, the CDR3 is TGTGCCAGCTCATCGGCTAGCGGGGGGATAGAGACCCAGTACTTC. It yields the protein CASSSASGGIETQYF.

About this clone: One end of the junction fails to match germline, which may point to a read error. V is TRBV5-6 and J is TRBJ1-2; tentative D call: TRBD1 (5 bases). CDR3 length: 14 amino acids. Germline V gene lookup returns CDR1 SGHDT and CDR2 YYEEEE. CDR3 nucleotides: TGTGCCAGCACCTTGAGGGGAGGGATAAGCGGCTACACCTTC. Residues: CASTLRGGISGYTF.